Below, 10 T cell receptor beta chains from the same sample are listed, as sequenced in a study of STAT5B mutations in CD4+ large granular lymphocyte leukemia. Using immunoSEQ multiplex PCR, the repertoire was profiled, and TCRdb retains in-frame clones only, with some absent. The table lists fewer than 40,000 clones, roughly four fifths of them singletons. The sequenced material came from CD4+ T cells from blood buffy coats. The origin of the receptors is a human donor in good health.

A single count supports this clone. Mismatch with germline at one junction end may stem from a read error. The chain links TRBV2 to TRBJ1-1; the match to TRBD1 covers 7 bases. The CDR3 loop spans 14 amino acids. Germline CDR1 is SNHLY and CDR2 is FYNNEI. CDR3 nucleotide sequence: TGTGCCAGCAGTGAAGGGGACAGTGGCACTAAAGCTTTCTTT. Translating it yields CASSEGDSGTKAFF.

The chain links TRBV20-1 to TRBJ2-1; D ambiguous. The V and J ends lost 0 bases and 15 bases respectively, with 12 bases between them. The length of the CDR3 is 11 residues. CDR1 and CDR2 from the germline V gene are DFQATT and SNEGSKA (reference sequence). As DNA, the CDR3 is TGCAGTGCTAGAGATCGACAACATCCGTTCTTC. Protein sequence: CSARDRQHPFF.

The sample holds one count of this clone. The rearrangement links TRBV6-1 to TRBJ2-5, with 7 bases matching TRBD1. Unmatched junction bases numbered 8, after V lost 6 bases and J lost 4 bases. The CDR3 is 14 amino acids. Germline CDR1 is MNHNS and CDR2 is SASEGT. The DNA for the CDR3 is TGTGCCAGCAGACCCGAGACAGGGCGAGAGACCCAGTACTTC. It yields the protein CASRPETGRETQYF.

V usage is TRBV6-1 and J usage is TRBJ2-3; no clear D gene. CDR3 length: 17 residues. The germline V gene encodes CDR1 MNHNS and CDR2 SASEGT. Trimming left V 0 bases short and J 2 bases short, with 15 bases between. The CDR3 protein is CASSEASWTEYTDTQYF. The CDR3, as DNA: TGTGCCAGCAGTGAAGCTAGCTGGACGGAATACACAGATACGCAGTATTTT.

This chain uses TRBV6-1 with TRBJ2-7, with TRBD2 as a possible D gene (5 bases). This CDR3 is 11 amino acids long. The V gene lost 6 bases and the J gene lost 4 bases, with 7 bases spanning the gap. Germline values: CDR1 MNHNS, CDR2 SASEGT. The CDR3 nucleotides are TGTGCCAGCAGGGAGGCTTACGAGCAGTACTTC. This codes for CASREAYEQYF.

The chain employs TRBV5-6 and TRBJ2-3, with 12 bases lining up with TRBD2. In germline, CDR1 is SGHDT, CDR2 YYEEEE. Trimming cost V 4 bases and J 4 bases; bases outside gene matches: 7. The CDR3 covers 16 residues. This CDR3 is CASSIRLAGVADTQYF. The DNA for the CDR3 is TGTGCCAGCAGCATCAGACTAGCGGGGGTGGCAGATACGCAGTATTTT. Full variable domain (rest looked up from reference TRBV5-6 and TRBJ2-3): DAGVTQSPTHLIKTRGQQVTLRCSPKSGHDTVSWYQQALGQGPQFIFQYYEEEERQRGNFPDRFSGHQFPNYSSELNVNALLLGDSALYLCASSIRLAGVADTQYFGPGTRLTVL.

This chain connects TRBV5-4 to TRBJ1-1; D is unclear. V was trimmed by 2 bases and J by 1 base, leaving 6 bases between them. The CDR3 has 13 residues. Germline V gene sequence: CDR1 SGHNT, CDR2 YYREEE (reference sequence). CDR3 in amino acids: CASSFPGNTEAFF. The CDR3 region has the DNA TGTGCCAGCAGCTTCCCCGGGAACACTGAAGCTTTCTTT. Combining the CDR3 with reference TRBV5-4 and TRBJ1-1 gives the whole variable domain ETGVTQSPTHLIKTRGQQVTLRCSSQSGHNTVSWYQQALGQGPQFIFQYYREEENGRGNFPPRFSGLQFPNYSSELNVNALELDDSALYLCASSFPGNTEAFFGQGTRLTVV.

The CDR3 nucleotides read TGTGCCAGCAGCTTAGCGCTAGGGAGAGGCGAGCAGTACTTC. Protein product: CASSLALGRGEQYF. This rearrangement joins TRBV7-9 to TRBJ2-7, with D perhaps TRBD2 (5 bases). This CDR3 contains 14 residues. Germline V gene data show CDR1 as SEHNR and CDR2 as FQNEAQ (reference sequence). V lost 0 bases, J lost 6 bases, and 12 bases lay in between.

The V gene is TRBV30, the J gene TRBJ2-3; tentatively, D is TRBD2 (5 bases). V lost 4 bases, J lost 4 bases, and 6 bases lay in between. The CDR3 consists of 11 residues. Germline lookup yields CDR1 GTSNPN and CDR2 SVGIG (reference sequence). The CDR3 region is CAWTGADTQYF. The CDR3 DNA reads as TGTGCCTGGACCGGGGCAGATACGCAGTATTTT. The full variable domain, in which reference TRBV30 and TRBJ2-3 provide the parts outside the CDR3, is SQTIHQWPATLVQPVGSPLSLECTVEGTSNPNLYWYRQAAGRGLQLLFYSVGIGQISSEVPQNLSASRPQDRQFILSSKKLLLSDSGFYLCAWTGADTQYFGPGTRLTVL.

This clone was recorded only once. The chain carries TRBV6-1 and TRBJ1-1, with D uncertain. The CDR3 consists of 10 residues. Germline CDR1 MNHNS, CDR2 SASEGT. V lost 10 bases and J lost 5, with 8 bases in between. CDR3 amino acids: CATRPTEAFF. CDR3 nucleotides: TGTGCCACCCGACCAACTGAAGCTTTCTTT.